One sample yielded the 22 T cell receptor beta chains listed below, sequenced in a study of regulatory dendritic cells for organ transplantation. Sorted T cells were CFSE-labeled and cultured 5 days with allogeneic regulatory or mature dendritic cells at 1:10. TCRdb keeps only in-frame clones here, not all; method: immunoSEQ multiplex PCR. The sample lists 12,000 or so clones; 89% were seen once. Antigens for these TCRs are unknown. The sample comprised naive CD8+ T cells from blood cultured with dendritic cells. The subset was: CD45RA+ naive T cells. The receptors here all came from a human donor in good health.

In its sample, this clone was seen a few times. The chain couples TRBV7-6 to TRBJ1-5; TRBD1 might be the D (6 bases). This CDR3 has 15 residues. The germline V gene encodes CDR1 SGHVS and CDR2 FNYEAQ. Trimming left V 0 bases short and J 3 bases short, with 9 bases between. CDR3 sequence reads: CASSLASGDNQPQHF. CDR3 in DNA: TGTGCCAGCAGCTTAGCGTCAGGGGACAATCAGCCCCAGCATTTT.

V and J are TRBV7-6 and TRBJ2-7; D may be TRBD1 (5 bases). Germline V gives CDR1 SGHVS, CDR2 FNYEAQ. The CDR3 loop spans 16 amino acids. Trimming took off 5 bases at V and 0 bases at J, with 17 bases between the two ends. The CDR3 is CASSPRDSSSSYEQYF. In nucleotides, the CDR3 is TGTGCCAGCAGCCCCCGCGACAGTTCGAGCTCCTACGAGCAGTACTTC.

The chain joins TRBV15 to TRBJ2-5, with D tentatively TRBD2 (6 bases). The V and J ends lost 1 base and 3 bases respectively, with 6 bases between them. CDR3 length: 13 residues. CDR1 and CDR2 (germline): LNHNV, YYDKDF (reference sequence). The CDR3 reads CATSRVAEETQYF. The CDR3 bases are TGTGCCACCAGCAGAGTAGCGGAAGAGACCCAGTACTTC.

This sequence joins TRBV4-3 and TRBJ2-3; unclear D gene. CDR3 length equals 15 residues. Looked up from germline, CDR1 is LGHNA and CDR2 is YSLEER. Trimming took off 1 base at V and 1 base at J, with 9 bases between the two ends. DNA of the CDR3: TGCGCCAGCAGCCAAGTATGGTCCGGCACAGATACGCAGTATTTT. It encodes CASSQVWSGTDTQYF.

The chain carries TRBV30 and TRBJ2-3; the D is unclear. The CDR3 consists of 13 residues. Germline values: CDR1 GTSNPN, CDR2 SVGIG (reference sequence). Trimming left V 5 bases short and J 1 base short, with 10 bases between. The CDR3 nucleotides are TGTGCCTGGGGTCACCTGGGCACAGATACGCAGTATTTT. Encoded protein: CAWGHLGTDTQYF.

V is TRBV7-8 and J is TRBJ2-6; 7 nucleotides match TRBD1. The V segment lost 4 bases and the J segment 0 bases; nucleotides outside the gene matches: 12. Germline loops: CDR1 SGHVS, CDR2 FQNEAQ. The CDR3 totals 19 residues. This chain's CDR3 is CASSSPDRPIYSGANVLTF. The DNA for the CDR3 is TGTGCCAGCAGCTCGCCGGACAGGCCTATTTACTCTGGGGCCAACGTCCTGACTTTC.

This sequence joins TRBV20-1 and TRBJ1-1, with D hard to call. This CDR3 region has 11 residues. Germline V gene sequence: CDR1 DFQATT, CDR2 SNEGSKA (reference sequence). Trimming pared 2 bases from V and 2 bases from J, leaving 3 bases between. The CDR3 DNA sequence: TGCAGTGCTAGAAGAAACACTGAAGCTTTCTTT. This translates into CSARRNTEAFF.

V gene TRBV6-4 combines with J gene TRBJ1-6; 7 nucleotides align to TRBD1. V was pared by 4 bases and J by 8 bases, with 8 bases of the junction left unmatched. This CDR3 is 15 amino acids long. The germline V gene has CDR1 MRHNA and CDR2 SNTAGT. The CDR3 region has the DNA TGTGCCAGCAGTGGATTTCGGGACAGAGATTCACCCCTCCACTTT. Its translation: CASSGFRDRDSPLHF.

The genes are TRBV7-9 and TRBJ2-1; perhaps TRBD1 as D (5 bases). The CDR3 is 12 residues long. The germline V gene has CDR1 SEHNR and CDR2 FQNEAQ (reference sequence). Trimming stripped 4 bases from V and 9 bases from J, with 10 bases between. The CDR3 DNA sequence: TGTGCCAGCAGCTCGCAGGGTCCTGAGCAGTTCTTC. This translates into CASSSQGPEQFF.

The genes are TRBV27 and TRBJ2-5; D is perhaps TRBD1 (5 bases). The CDR3 is made up of 13 amino acids. Germline-derived CDR1 and CDR2 are MNHEY and SMNVEV (reference sequence). V lost 5 bases and J lost 3, with 10 bases in between. The CDR3 region has the DNA TGTGCCAGCAGTGGTACAGGCAAAGAGACCCAGTACTTC. This translates into CASSGTGKETQYF.

V and J are TRBV29-1 and TRBJ2-7; TRBD1 matches 8 bases. The V gene's germline CDR1 is SQVTM and CDR2 ANQGSEA. The CDR3 runs to 16 residues. V shed 4 bases and J 0 bases; nucleotides not matched to a gene: 11. The CDR3 DNA reads TGCAGCGTTGTCCGAGAACAGGGGGAAAGCTCCTACGAGCAGTACTTC. This gives the protein CSVVREQGESSYEQYF.

The V gene is TRBV30, the J gene TRBJ2-1; 16 nucleotides match TRBD2. V was clipped by 0 bases and J by 12 bases; unmatched bases: 17. Germline CDR1 and CDR2: GTSNPN and SVGIG (reference sequence). The CDR3 is made up of 19 amino acids. The CDR3 spells CAWSVPRTGTSGGGCGQFF. The CDR3, as DNA: TGTGCCTGGAGTGTACCCCGAACCGGGACTAGCGGGGGGGGCTGCGGGCAGTTCTTC.

The genes are TRBV11-2 and TRBJ2-7; D perhaps matches TRBD1 (6 bases). This CDR3 has 12 residues. V was trimmed by 3 bases and J by 6 bases, leaving 9 bases between them. Germline CDR1 is SGHAT and CDR2 is FQNNGV. For the CDR3, the DNA is TGTGCCAGCAGCTTCTTACAGGGCGAGCAGTACTTC. Translation gives CASSFLQGEQYF.

The chain couples TRBV27 to TRBJ2-2; 15 bases align to TRBD2. Germline V CDR1 and CDR2: MNHEY, SMNVEV (reference sequence). The CDR3 is 17 amino acids. The J segment lost 5 bases and the V segment lost 6 bases, leaving 7 bases of the junction unmatched. CDR3 DNA: TGTGCCAGCAGCCTCGGACTAGCGGGAGGGATTACCGGGGAGCTGTTTTTT. It encodes CASSLGLAGGITGELFF.

The rearrangement joins TRBV11-2 to TRBJ2-3, with 8 bases lining up with TRBD1. The CDR3 runs 15 residues. Trimming removed 1 base from V and 3 bases from J; junction bases left unmatched: 3. Germline V CDR1 and CDR2: SGHAT, FQNNGV. The CDR3 DNA sequence: TGTGCCAGCAGCTTAGGGACAGGGACTACAGATACGCAGTATTTT. The encoded protein is CASSLGTGTTDTQYF.

J is TRBJ2-3 and V is TRBV27; D perhaps matches TRBD2 (6 bases). Trimming shortened V by 6 bases and J by 2 bases, and 21 bases separated the two germline ends. This CDR3 region has 17 residues. Germline CDR1 MNHEY, CDR2 SMNVEV (reference sequence). The CDR3 bases are TGTGCCAGCAGCGAATTAAAAACGGGACTTCTCACAGATACGCAGTATTTT. Translating it yields CASSELKTGLLTDTQYF.

The chain joins TRBV19 to TRBJ2-7, with 8 bases matching TRBD1. The CDR3 contains 16 residues. Trimming cost V 5 bases and J 5 bases; bases outside gene matches: 14. CDR1 and CDR2 (germline): LNHDA, SQIVND (reference sequence). Written as DNA, the CDR3 is TGTGCCAGTAGTCCAGAATTTCAGGGGGCTTACGACGAGCAGTACTTC. The encoded protein is CASSPEFQGAYDEQYF.

Only one count was recorded for this clone. In nucleotides, the CDR3 is TGCGCCAGCAGCCAGCACGGAGCAGGGTATGGCTACACCTTC. Protein product: CASSQHGAGYGYTF. The gene calls are TRBV4-1 and TRBJ1-2, with D possibly TRBD1 on 5 matching bases. V lost 3 bases, J lost 5 bases, and 13 bases lay in between. There are 14 residues in the CDR3. CDR1 is MGHRA and CDR2 is YSYEKL in the germline V gene.

The rearrangement joins TRBV5-5 to TRBJ1-1, with D perhaps TRBD1 (6 bases). This CDR3 is 15 amino acids long. Trimming removed 0 bases at V and 1 base at J, with 10 bases between. Germline CDR1 SGHKS, CDR2 YYEKEE (reference sequence). This chain's CDR3 is CASSLDRTANTEAFF. The CDR3 nucleotides are TGTGCCAGCAGCTTGGATCGGACAGCGAACACTGAAGCTTTCTTT.

The chain combines TRBV27 with TRBJ1-2, with TRBD1 matching 9 bases. V dropped 0 bases and J dropped 8; count of bases not matched to a gene: 4. Germline CDR1 reads MNHEY; CDR2 reads SMNVEV (reference sequence). This CDR3 is 14 amino acids long. DNA for the CDR3: TGTGCCAGCAGTTTATCTGGACAGGGGTACGGCTACACCTTC. Translating gives CASSLSGQGYGYTF.

The chain recombines TRBV11-2 with TRBJ2-1; 9 bases match TRBD2. V trimming: 0 bases; J trimming: 3 bases; junction bases outside the gene matches: 3. CDR1 SGHAT and CDR2 FQNNGV come from the germline V gene. The CDR3 length is 16 residues. CDR3 DNA: TGTGCCAGCAGCTTAGAGGCGGGGGGGTTCTACAATGAGCAGTTCTTC. Its translation: CASSLEAGGFYNEQFF.

The chain uses TRBV4-3 and TRBJ1-2; TRBD1 matches 9 bases. The CDR3 runs to 17 residues. J lost 6 bases, V lost 0 bases, and 11 bases had no gene match. The V gene's germline CDR1 is LGHNA and CDR2 YSLEER. The CDR3 DNA reads TGCGCCAGCAGCCAAGATCTAACAGGGGGCGCGGTAGATGGCTACACCTTC. It translates to CASSQDLTGGAVDGYTF.